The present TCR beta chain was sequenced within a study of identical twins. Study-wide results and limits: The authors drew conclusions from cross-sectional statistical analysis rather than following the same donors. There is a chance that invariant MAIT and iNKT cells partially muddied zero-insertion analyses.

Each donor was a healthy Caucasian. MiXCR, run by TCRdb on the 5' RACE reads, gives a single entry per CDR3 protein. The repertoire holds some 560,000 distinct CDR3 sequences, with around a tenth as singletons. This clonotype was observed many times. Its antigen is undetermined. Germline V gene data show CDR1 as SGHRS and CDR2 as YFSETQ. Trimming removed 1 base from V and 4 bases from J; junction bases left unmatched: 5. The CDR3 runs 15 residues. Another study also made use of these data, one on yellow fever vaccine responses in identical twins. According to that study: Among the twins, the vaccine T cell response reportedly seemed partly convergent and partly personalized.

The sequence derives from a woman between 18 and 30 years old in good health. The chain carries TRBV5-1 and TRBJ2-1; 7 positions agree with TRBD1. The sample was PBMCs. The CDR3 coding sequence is TGCGCCAGCAGCTTGTCCGCACAGGGGTACAATGAGCAGTTCTTC. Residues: CASSLSAQGYNEQFF. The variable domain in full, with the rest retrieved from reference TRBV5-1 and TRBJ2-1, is KAGVTQTPRYLIKTRGQQVTLSCSPISGHRSVSWYQQTPGQGLQFLFEYFSETQRNKGNFPGRFSGRQFSNSRSEMNVSTLELGDSALYLCASSLSAQGYNEQFFGPGTRLTVL.